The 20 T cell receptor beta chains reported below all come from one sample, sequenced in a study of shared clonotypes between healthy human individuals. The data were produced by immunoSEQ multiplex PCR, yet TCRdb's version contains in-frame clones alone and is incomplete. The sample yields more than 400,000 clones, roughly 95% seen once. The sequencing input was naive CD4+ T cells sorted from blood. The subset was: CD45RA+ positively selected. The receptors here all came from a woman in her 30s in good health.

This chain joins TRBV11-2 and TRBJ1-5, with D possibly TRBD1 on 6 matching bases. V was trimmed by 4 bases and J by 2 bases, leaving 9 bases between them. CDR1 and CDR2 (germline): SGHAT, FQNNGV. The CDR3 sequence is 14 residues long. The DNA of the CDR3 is TGTGCCAGCAGCTGGTCAGGGGGCAATCAGCCCCAGCATTTT. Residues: CASSWSGGNQPQHF.

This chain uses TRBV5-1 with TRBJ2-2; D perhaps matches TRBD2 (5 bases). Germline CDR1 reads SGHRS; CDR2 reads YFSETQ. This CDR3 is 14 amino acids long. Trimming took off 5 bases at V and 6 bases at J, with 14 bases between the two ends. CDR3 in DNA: TGCGCCAGCAGACTAGTTGGACTCCCCGGGGAGCTGTTTTTT. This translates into CASRLVGLPGELFF.

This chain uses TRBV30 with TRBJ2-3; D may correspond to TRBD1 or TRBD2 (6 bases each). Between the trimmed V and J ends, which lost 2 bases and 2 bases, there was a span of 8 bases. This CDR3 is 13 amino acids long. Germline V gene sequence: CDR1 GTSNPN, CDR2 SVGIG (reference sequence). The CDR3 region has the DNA TGTGCCTGGAGTCCGGGGGCCACAGATACGCAGTATTTT. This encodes CAWSPGATDTQYF. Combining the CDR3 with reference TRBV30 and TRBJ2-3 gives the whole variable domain SQTIHQWPATLVQPVGSPLSLECTVEGTSNPNLYWYRQAAGRGLQLLFYSVGIGQISSEVPQNLSASRPQDRQFILSSKKLLLSDSGFYLCAWSPGATDTQYFGPGTRLTVL.

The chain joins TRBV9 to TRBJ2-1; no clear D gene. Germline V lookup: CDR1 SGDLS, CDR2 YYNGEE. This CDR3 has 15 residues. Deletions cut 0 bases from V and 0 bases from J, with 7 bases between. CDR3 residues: CASSVAPSSYNEQFF. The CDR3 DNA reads TGTGCCAGCAGCGTAGCACCTAGCTCCTACAATGAGCAGTTCTTC.

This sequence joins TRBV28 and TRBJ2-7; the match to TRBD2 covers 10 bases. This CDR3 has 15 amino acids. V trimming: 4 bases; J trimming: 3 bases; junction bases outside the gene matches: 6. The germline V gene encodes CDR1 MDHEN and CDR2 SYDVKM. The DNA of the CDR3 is TGTGCCAGCAGTTCCTCTAGCGGGAGCGGCTACGAGCAGTACTTC. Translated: CASSSSSGSGYEQYF.

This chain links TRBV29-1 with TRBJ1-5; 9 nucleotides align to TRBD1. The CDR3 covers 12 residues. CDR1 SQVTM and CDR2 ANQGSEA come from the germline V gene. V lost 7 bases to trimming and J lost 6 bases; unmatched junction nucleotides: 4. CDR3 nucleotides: TGCAGCGCTCAGGACAGGGGTCAGCCCCAGCATTTT. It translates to CSAQDRGQPQHF.

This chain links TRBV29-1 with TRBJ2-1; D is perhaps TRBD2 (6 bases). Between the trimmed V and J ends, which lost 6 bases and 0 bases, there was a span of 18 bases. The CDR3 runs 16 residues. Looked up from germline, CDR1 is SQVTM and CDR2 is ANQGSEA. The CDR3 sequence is CSVTHLSGSSYNEQFF. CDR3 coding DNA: TGCAGCGTGACCCATCTTAGCGGAAGCTCCTACAATGAGCAGTTCTTC.

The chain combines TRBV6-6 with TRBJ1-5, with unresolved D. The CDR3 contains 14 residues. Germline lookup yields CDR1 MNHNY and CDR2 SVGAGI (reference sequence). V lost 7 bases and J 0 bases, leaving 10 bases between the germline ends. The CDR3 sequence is CASKIGYSNQPQHF. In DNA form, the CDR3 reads TGTGCCAGCAAAATAGGGTATAGCAATCAGCCCCAGCATTTT.

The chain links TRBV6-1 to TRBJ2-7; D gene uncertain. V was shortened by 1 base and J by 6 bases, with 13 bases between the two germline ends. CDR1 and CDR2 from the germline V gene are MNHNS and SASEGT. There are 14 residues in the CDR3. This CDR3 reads CASSEGTRGTEQYF. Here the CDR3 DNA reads TGTGCCAGCAGTGAAGGGACCCGAGGTACCGAGCAGTACTTC.

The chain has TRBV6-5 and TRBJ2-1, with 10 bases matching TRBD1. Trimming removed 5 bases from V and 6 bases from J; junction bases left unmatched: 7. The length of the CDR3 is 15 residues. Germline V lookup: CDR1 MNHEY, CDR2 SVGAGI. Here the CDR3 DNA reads TGTGCCAGCAGTCCGGGACAGGGGAGGTTCAATGAGCAGTTCTTC. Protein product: CASSPGQGRFNEQFF.

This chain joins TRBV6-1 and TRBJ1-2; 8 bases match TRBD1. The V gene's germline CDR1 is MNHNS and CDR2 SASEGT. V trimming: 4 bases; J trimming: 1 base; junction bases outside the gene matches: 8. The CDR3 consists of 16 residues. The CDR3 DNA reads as TGTGCCAGCAGTGCCCAGGACAGGGCGGTTAACTATGGCTACACCTTC. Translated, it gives CASSAQDRAVNYGYTF.

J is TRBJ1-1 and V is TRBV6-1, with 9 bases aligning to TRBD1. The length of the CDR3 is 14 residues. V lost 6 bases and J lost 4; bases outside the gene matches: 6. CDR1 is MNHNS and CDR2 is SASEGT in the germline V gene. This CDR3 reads CASRLQDRGTEAFF. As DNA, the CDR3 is TGTGCCAGCAGACTACAGGACAGGGGCACTGAAGCTTTCTTT.

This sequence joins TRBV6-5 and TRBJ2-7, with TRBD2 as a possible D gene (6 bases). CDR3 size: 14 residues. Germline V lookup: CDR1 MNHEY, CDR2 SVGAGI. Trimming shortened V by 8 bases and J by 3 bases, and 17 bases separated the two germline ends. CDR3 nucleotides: TGTGCCAGCTCCCCGGGGGTTGGAAGCTACGAGCAGTACTTC. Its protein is CASSPGVGSYEQYF.

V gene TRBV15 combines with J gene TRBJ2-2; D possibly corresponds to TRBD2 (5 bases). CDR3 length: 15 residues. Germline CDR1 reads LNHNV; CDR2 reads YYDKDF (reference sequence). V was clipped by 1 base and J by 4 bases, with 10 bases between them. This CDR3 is CATSRARGLTGELFF. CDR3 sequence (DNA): TGTGCCACCAGCAGAGCCCGAGGGCTCACCGGGGAGCTGTTTTTT.

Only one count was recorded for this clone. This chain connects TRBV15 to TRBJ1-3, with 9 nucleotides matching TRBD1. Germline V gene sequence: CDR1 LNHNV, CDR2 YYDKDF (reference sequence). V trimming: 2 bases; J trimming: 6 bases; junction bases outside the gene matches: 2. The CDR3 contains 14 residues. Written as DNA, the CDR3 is TGTGCCACCAGCAGAACAGGGGGCGAAAACACCATATATTTT. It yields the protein CATSRTGGENTIYF. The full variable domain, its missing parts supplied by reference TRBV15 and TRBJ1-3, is DAMVIQNPRYQVTQFGKPVTLSCSQTLNHNVMYWYQQKSSQAPKLLFHYYDKDFNNEADTPDNFQSRRPNTSFCFLDIRSPGLGDTAMYLCATSRTGGENTIYFGEGSWLTVV.

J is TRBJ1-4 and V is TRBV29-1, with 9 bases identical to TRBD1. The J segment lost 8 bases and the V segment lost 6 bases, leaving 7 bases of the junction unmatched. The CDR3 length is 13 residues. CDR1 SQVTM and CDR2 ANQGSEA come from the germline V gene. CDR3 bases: TGCAGCGTCCCAGTCGGACAGGGGGAAAAACTGTTTTTT. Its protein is CSVPVGQGEKLFF.

The CDR3 DNA reads TGCAGCGTTGCCACTAGGACTAATGAAAAACTGTTTTTT. Amino acids: CSVATRTNEKLFF. The rearrangement links TRBV29-1 to TRBJ1-4, with D unresolved. V gave up 4 bases and J gave up 2 bases, with 8 bases separating them. This CDR3 comprises 13 residues. Germline assignment: CDR1 SQVTM and CDR2 ANQGSEA.

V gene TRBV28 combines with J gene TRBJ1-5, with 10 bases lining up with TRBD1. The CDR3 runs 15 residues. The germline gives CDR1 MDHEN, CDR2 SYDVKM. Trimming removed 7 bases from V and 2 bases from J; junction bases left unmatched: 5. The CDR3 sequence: CASNTGTGGNQPQHF. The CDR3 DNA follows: TGTGCCAGCAACACCGGGACAGGGGGCAATCAGCCCCAGCATTTT.

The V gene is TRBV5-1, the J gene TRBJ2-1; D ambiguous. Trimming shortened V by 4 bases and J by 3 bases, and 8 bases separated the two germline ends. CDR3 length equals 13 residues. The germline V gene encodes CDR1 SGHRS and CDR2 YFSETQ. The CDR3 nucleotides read TGCGCCAGCAGCGGTTTAAACTACAATGAGCAGTTCTTC. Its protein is CASSGLNYNEQFF.

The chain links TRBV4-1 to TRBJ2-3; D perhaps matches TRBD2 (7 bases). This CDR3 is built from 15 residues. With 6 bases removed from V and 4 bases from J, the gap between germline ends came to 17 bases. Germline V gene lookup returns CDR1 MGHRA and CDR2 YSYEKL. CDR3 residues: CASRGRGGGSDTQYF. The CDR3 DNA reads TGCGCCAGCAGAGGGCGGGGAGGGGGGTCAGATACGCAGTATTTT.